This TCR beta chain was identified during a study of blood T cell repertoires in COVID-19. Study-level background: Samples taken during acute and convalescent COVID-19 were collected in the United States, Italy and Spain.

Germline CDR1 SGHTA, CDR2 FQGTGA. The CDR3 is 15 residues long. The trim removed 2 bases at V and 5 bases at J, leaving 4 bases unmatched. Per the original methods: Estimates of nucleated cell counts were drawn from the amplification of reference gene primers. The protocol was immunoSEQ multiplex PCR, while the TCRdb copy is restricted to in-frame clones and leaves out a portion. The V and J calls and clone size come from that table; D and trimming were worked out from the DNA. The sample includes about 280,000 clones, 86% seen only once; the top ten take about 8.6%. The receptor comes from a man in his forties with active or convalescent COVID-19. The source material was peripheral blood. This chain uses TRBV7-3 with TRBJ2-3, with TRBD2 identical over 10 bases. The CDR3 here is CASSLQAGGGDTQYF. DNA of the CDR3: TGTGCCAGCAGCTTACAAGCGGGAGGGGGAGATACGCAGTATTTT.